This T cell receptor beta chain stems from a study of spatial heterogeneity in lung cancer. Study conclusions and caveats: In blood, ubiquitous expanded tumor TCRs appeared more at resection than follow-up.

Time point given: blood at routine non-recurrence follow-up after resection. Researchers sequenced whole RNA taken from tumor, nontumor lung or frozen PBMC without sorting. On each TCR cDNA molecule, a unique molecular identifier was present. TCRdb analysed the 5' RACE reads with MiXCR anew, one entry per CDR3 protein. The data hold 30,000 to 35,000 distinct CDR3 sequences, with more than 9% observed a single time. As concerns this clonotype: Its matching antigen is unknown.

From germline, CDR1 is DFQATT and CDR2 SNEGSKA (reference sequence). Germline trimming cut 2 bases from V and 4 bases from J; bases unmatched to any gene: 7. There are 14 residues in the CDR3. The chain carries TRBV20-1 and TRBJ2-7, with 8 bases lining up with TRBD1. This TCR was sampled from a female donor with early-stage non-small cell lung cancer. This specimen was PBMCs, taken at follow-up. The CDR3 DNA sequence: TGCAGTGCTAGAACGGGGACAGGAGAATACGAGCAGTACTTC. This sequence encodes CSARTGTGEYEQYF.